What follows describes a single T cell receptor beta chain. Its matching antigen is unknown. The sample is drawn from a study of blood T cells in healthy people across ages. The study's findings and limits: Older age went with lower TCR beta diversity per million T cells, in a roughly linear way. Since the PBMCs were unsorted, naive and antigen-experienced cells could not be conclusively compared. With naive T cell percentage, TCR beta diversity showed a strong correlation.

Germline-derived CDR1 and CDR2 are DFQATT and SNEGSKA (reference sequence). This CDR3 is 14 amino acids long. V was clipped by 5 bases and J by 0 bases, with 13 bases between them. The second PCR ran roughly 7 to 12 cycles with a sample-barcoded 5' primer and J-beta primers. A 12-random-nucleotide template-switch adaptor tagged each cDNA molecule. TCRdb passed the 5' RACE reads through MiXCR, listing each CDR3 protein once. Of about 1,500,000 distinct CDR3 sequences detected, around 39% appear once; the ten largest clones hold roughly 7.7%. This receptor was taken from a woman aged 18-29 years in good health. The chain recombines TRBV20-1 with TRBJ2-5; D is uncertain. Material: blood. The CDR3 spells CSAPRSGDQETQYF. CDR3 coding DNA: TGCAGTGCTCCCCGGAGTGGGGACCAAGAGACCCAGTACTTC.